The 18 T cell receptor beta chains below were found in one sample sequenced in a study of shared clonotypes between healthy human individuals. Measured with immunoSEQ multiplex PCR; TCRdb has only the in-frame clones, and not every one. The repertoire holds about 640,000 clones, approximately 79% seen once, with approximately 1.8% in the top ten. Input material: memory CD4+ T cells sorted from blood. The subset denotes: CD45RA-negative fraction. These receptor sequences come from a woman younger than 45 in good health.

This chain joins TRBV5-1 and TRBJ2-7; weak D call: TRBD2 (6 bases). This CDR3 contains 15 residues. From germline, CDR1 is SGHRS and CDR2 YFSETQ. V lost 4 bases to trimming and J lost 5 bases, with 19 bases between them. This chain's CDR3 is CASSRLGDLGDEQYF. Here the CDR3 DNA reads TGCGCCAGCAGCCGCTTGGGGGACTTGGGGGACGAGCAGTACTTC.

The chain links TRBV29-1 to TRBJ2-7; D is unclear. This CDR3 has 14 amino acids. V was pared by 3 bases and J by 6 bases, with 18 bases between. Germline V gene sequence: CDR1 SQVTM, CDR2 ANQGSEA. The CDR3: CSVDRSGVLGEQYF. Written as DNA, the CDR3 is TGCAGCGTTGACAGGTCTGGGGTTCTAGGCGAGCAGTACTTC.

The chain combines TRBV5-1 with TRBJ2-3; tentatively, D is TRBD1 (6 bases). V gave up 0 bases and J gave up 4 bases, with 9 bases separating them. CDR1 is SGHRS and CDR2 is YFSETQ in the germline V gene. The CDR3 spans 14 residues. The CDR3 sequence is CASSLGQEADTQYF. The CDR3 DNA is TGCGCCAGCAGCTTGGGACAGGAGGCAGATACGCAGTATTTT.

Details on this clone: A much larger clonotype is one base distant, so this may be a read error. This chain links TRBV5-4 with TRBJ2-3; 14 bases map to TRBD2. V gave up 4 bases and J gave up 3 bases; unmatched junction bases: 4. The CDR3 length is 16 residues. Germline V lookup: CDR1 SGHNT, CDR2 YYREEE (reference sequence). CDR3 DNA: TGTGCCAGCAGCATGGGGACTAGCGGGAGTACAGATACGCAGTATTTT. The encoded protein is CASSMGTSGSTDTQYF.

The V gene is TRBV5-1, the J gene TRBJ2-7, with 8 bases fitting TRBD1. This CDR3 has 15 amino acids. CDR1 and CDR2 from the germline V gene are SGHRS and YFSETQ. Trimming removed 0 bases from V and 9 bases from J; junction bases left unmatched: 11. The DNA of the CDR3 is TGCGCCAGCAGCTTGGAAGGACAGGGCCCTCTGGGGCAGTACTTC. Protein: CASSLEGQGPLGQYF.

This chain connects TRBV28 to TRBJ2-1; D remains unclear. Germline V lookup: CDR1 MDHEN, CDR2 SYDVKM. The germline V and J ends were trimmed by 2 bases and 0 bases, with 8 bases remaining between them. The CDR3 spans 15 residues. This CDR3 is CASSLATFSYNEQFF. CDR3 nucleotide sequence: TGTGCCAGCAGTTTAGCGACCTTCTCCTACAATGAGCAGTTCTTC.

The chain has TRBV19 and TRBJ2-7, with D possibly TRBD1 on 6 matching bases. Trimming removed 6 bases at V and 0 bases at J, with 15 bases between. The CDR3 totals 15 residues. Looked up from germline, CDR1 is LNHDA and CDR2 is SQIVND (reference sequence). For the CDR3, the DNA is TGTGCCAGTAGAAAAACCGGGACAAACTCCTACGAGCAGTACTTC. It translates to CASRKTGTNSYEQYF.

The chain is built from TRBV6-5 and TRBJ2-7; D unclear. Trimming removed 3 bases from V and 7 bases from J, with 16 bases in between. The CDR3 runs 14 residues. The germline gives CDR1 MNHEY, CDR2 SVGAGI. The DNA for the CDR3 is TGTGCCAGCAGTTATGGCTCGGGTGTACGGGAGCAGTACTTC. Translating it yields CASSYGSGVREQYF.

The V gene is TRBV9, the J gene TRBJ1-1, with D possibly TRBD1 on 5 matching bases. The germline gives CDR1 SGDLS, CDR2 YYNGEE. Between the trimmed V and J ends, which lost 0 bases and 3 bases, there was a span of 15 bases. This CDR3 region has 16 residues. In DNA, the CDR3 is TGTGCCAGCAGCGTAGATATAGGGGCAGGAGACACTGAAGCTTTCTTT. Translating gives CASSVDIGAGDTEAFF.

This chain connects TRBV5-1 to TRBJ2-5, with D possibly being TRBD2 (6 bases). The ends were cut back, 2 bases at V and 5 bases at J, with 13 bases in the middle. From germline, CDR1 is SGHRS and CDR2 YFSETQ. The CDR3 is made up of 14 amino acids. CDR3 DNA: TGCGCCAGCAGCTTTAGCGGTACGAGGGAGACCCAGTACTTC. It specifies CASSFSGTRETQYF.

This sequence joins TRBV18 and TRBJ2-7; D might be TRBD2 (6 bases). CDR3 length: 16 residues. CDR1 is KGHSH, CDR2 LQKENI, per germline. Trimming left V 1 base short and J 5 bases short, with 18 bases between. The CDR3 region is CASSPLRGSGGDEQYF. The CDR3 bases are TGTGCCAGCTCACCACTCCGGGGTTCCGGCGGGGACGAGCAGTACTTC.

V gene TRBV1 combines with J gene TRBJ2-7; TRBD2, as called in the table, went unchecked against the DNA. TRBV1 constitutes a pseudogene. The CDR3 runs 16 residues. The CDR3 coding sequence is TGCACCAGCAGCCAGGGCCTAGCGGGAGTTTCCTACGAGCAGTACTTC. Its protein is CTSSQGLAGVSYEQYF.

This chain connects TRBV5-5 to TRBJ1-2; weak D call: TRBD1 (6 bases). This CDR3 comprises 14 residues. Germline values: CDR1 SGHKS, CDR2 YYEKEE (reference sequence). V dropped 3 bases and J dropped 1 base, with 10 bases sitting between them. CDR3: CASSSPGVNYGYTF. In DNA, the CDR3 is TGTGCCAGCAGCTCACCAGGGGTTAACTATGGCTACACCTTC.

The chain is built from TRBV6-5 and TRBJ2-1, with TRBD1 matching over 7 bases. Per the germline V gene, CDR1 is MNHEY and CDR2 is SVGAGI. V gave up 5 bases and J gave up 1 base; unmatched junction bases: 5. The CDR3 covers 15 residues. This CDR3 reads CASSLLQGSYNEQFF. DNA of the CDR3: TGTGCCAGCAGTCTTCTACAGGGGTCCTACAATGAGCAGTTCTTC.

Note on this clone: A clone one base away is much larger, so this may be a read error. The chain has TRBV18 and TRBJ1-5, with unresolved D. Trimming took off 2 bases at V and 4 bases at J, with 6 bases between the two ends. This CDR3 is built from 13 residues. Germline loops: CDR1 KGHSH, CDR2 LQKENI. The CDR3 DNA reads TGTGCCAGCTCACCAGGGAAGAATCAGCCCCAGCATTTT. This codes for CASSPGKNQPQHF.

This chain uses TRBV5-4 with TRBJ1-2; 11 bases match TRBD1. The V gene's germline CDR1 is SGHNT and CDR2 YYREEE (reference sequence). CDR3 length equals 13 residues. The J segment lost 8 bases and the V segment lost 5 bases, leaving 5 bases of the junction unmatched. The CDR3 bases are TGTGCCAGCAGGCGGACAGGGGGCGAAGGCTACACCTTC. Amino acid sequence: CASRRTGGEGYTF.

The chain joins TRBV7-9 to TRBJ2-3, with no clear D. CDR3 length: 12 amino acids. Trimming stripped 2 bases from V and 5 bases from J, with 5 bases between. Germline values: CDR1 SEHNR, CDR2 FQNEAQ (reference sequence). CDR3 in amino acids: CASSLYVDTQYF. Written as DNA, the CDR3 is TGTGCCAGCAGCTTATATGTAGATACGCAGTATTTT.

J is TRBJ2-7 and V is TRBV5-1; 11 bases map to TRBD2. Germline trimming cut 2 bases from V and 7 bases from J; bases unmatched to any gene: 17. This CDR3 contains 18 residues. Germline V gene sequence: CDR1 SGHRS, CDR2 YFSETQ. CDR3 amino acids: CASSFQLGLAGGAREQYF. In nucleotides, the CDR3 is TGCGCCAGCAGCTTCCAGTTAGGACTAGCGGGCGGGGCGCGAGAGCAGTACTTC.